Described below is a single TCR beta chain sequence and its context. The antigen is undetermined. This sample is part of a study of T cell responses to AZD1222 COVID-19 vaccine. Findings of the study overall: White British ancestry dominated among donors, who included more females, and clonal diversity was possibly underestimated. Baseline serology detected seropositivity in only six AZD1222 recipients. Repertoire sampling occurred only after the peak T cell response. Among vaccine-associated CD4 TCRs, coverage spanned spike, with dominance at 160-218 and 743-854.

The CDR3 consists of 17 residues. Germline loops: CDR1 SGHTA, CDR2 FQGNSA. V was clipped by 2 bases and J by 1 base; unmatched bases: 11. The data were produced by immunoSEQ multiplex PCR, yet TCRdb's version contains in-frame clones alone and is incomplete. This sample has approximately 100,000 clones; 91% occur once, and the top ten carry roughly 42%. The gene calls are TRBV7-2 and TRBJ2-7, with TRBD2 matching over 7 bases. This TCR was recovered from an adult in good health. Source: peripheral blood, taken on day 0 of AZD1222 vaccination. The CDR3 sequence is CASSLFTAGAASYEQYF. CDR3 nucleotides: TGTGCCAGCAGCTTATTTACCGCGGGAGCAGCGTCCTACGAGCAGTACTTC.